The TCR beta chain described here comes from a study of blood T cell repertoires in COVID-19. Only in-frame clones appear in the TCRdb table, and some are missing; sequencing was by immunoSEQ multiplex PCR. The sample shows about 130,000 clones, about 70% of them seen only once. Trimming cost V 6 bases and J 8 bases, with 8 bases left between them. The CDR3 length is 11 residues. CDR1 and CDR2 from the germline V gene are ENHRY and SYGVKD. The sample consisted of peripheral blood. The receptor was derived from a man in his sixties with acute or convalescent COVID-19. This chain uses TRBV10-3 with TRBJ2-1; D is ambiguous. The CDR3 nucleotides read TGTGCCATCAGACGCGAGGATGAGCAGTTCTTC. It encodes CAIRREDEQFF.